This entry concerns a single T cell receptor beta chain. The data were taken from a study of blood T cell repertoires in COVID-19. Whole-study context: COVID-19 samples, acute and convalescent, were from the United States, Italy and Spain.

As originally analysed: Amplification from reference gene primers served as the basis for estimated nucleated cell counts. The table came from immunoSEQ multiplex PCR; TCRdb's copy has only in-frame clones and leaves some out. For V, J and clone size, that table is used; D and trimming come from the DNA. Of 260,000 or so clones in the sample, around 89% are singletons; the top ten hold 1% to 1.5%. Participants came from some 26 US areas, aged about 18 to 89 years. Germline-derived CDR1 and CDR2 are GTSNPN and SVGIG (reference sequence). The length of the CDR3 is 16 residues. V lost 0 bases to trimming and J lost 0 bases, with 12 bases between them.

This rearrangement joins TRBV30 to TRBJ2-4; tentative D call: TRBD1 (6 bases). This clonotype was sampled from a woman aged 40 to 50 with acute COVID-19. The sample comprised PBMCs or T cells enriched from blood (not recorded which). The CDR3 loop is CAWSVLDSEAKNIQYF. DNA of the CDR3: TGTGCCTGGAGTGTCCTGGACAGCGAAGCCAAAAACATTCAGTACTTC.